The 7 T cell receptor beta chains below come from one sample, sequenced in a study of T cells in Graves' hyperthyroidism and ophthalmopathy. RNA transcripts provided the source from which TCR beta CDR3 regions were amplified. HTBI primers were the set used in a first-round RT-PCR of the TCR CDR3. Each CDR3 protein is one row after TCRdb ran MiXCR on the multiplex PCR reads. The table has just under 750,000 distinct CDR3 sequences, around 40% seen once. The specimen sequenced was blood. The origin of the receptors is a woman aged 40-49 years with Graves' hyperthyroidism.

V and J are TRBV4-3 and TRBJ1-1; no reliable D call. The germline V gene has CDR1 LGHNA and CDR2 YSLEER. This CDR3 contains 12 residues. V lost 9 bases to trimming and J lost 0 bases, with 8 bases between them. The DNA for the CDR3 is TGCGCCAGTCGGTCCATGAACACTGAAGCTTTCTTT. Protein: CASRSMNTEAFF.

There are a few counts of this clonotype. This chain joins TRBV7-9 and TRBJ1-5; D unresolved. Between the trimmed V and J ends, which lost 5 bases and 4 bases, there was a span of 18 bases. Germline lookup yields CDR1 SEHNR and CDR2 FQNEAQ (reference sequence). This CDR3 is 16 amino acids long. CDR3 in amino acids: CASSDNPGSTNQPQHF. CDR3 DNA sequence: TGTGCCAGCAGCGATAATCCGGGATCTACAAATCAGCCCCAGCATTTT.

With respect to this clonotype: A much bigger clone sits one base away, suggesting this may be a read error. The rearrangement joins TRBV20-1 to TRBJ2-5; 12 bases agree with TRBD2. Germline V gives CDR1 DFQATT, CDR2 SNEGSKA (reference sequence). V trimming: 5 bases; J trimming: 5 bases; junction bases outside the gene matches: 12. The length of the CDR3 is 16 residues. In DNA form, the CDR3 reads TGCAGTGCTTTCCTTCGACTAGCGGGAGCGCGGGAGACCCAGTACTTC. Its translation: CSAFLRLAGARETQYF.

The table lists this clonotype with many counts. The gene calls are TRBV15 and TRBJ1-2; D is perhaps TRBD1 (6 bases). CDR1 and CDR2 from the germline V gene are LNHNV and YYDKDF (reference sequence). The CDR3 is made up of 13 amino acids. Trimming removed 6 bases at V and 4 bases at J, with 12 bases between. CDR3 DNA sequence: TGTGCCACCAGGGCGGACAGCGTCTATGGCTACACCTTC. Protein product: CATRADSVYGYTF.

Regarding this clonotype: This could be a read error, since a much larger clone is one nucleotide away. CDR3 protein: CAISETGGPRNTIYF. CDR3 in DNA: TGTGCCATCAGTGAAACAGGGGGGCCTCGAAACACCATATATTTT. The J gene is TRBJ1-3, the V gene TRBV10-3; TRBD1 agrees at 8 bases. Germline CDR1 is ENHRY and CDR2 is SYGVKD. With 3 bases clipped from V and 5 bases from J, the junction kept 6 bases outside the gene matches. The CDR3 is 15 amino acids.

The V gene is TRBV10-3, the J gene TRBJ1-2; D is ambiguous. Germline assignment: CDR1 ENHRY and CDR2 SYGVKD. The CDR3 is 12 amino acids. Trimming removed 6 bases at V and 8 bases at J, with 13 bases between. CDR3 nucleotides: TGTGCCATCAGCCCCGGGATTAAGGGCTACACCTTC. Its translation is CAISPGIKGYTF.

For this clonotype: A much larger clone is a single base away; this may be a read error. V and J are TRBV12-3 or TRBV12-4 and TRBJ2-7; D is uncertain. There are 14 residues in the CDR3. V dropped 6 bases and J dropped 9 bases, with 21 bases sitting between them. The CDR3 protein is CASSRRVDRVGQYF. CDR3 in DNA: TGTGCCAGCAGCCGTCGCGTGGACCGGGTGGGGCAGTACTTC.